Given below is one T cell receptor beta chain in context. Its target is not known. This entry belongs to a study of T cell clusters in autoimmune cytopenias. Points from the study as a whole: TRB repertoire shifts in secondary cytopenia and chronic lymphocytic leukemia mostly reflected lymphoma, not autoimmunity. Primary autoimmune cytopenia patients appeared to lack physiological T cell clusters present in healthy donors.

Multiplex touch-down PCR amplified TRB using TRB-A and TRB-B pools in one tube. Following a re-call of the multiplex PCR reads, TCRdb has one entry per CDR3 protein and lacks DNA. This sample's clone table lists a few thousand distinct CDR3 sequences. Looked up from germline, CDR1 is MNHEY and CDR2 is SVGEGT. The CDR3 extends over 13 amino acids. Some 38,000 genome equivalents of blood DNA were amplified for TRB. The same specimen was also included in a second study, on T cell repertoires in aging, cancer and after chemotherapy. Per that study: Six age groups, ranging from 30 or younger to 70 or older, included the donors. Loss of evenness, beyond lost richness, contributed to age-related TCR diversity decline in cancer patients.

This rearrangement joins TRBV6-2 or TRBV6-3 to TRBJ2-1. The material sequenced was peripheral blood. The sequence came from a human donor in good health. The CDR3 loop reads CASTPRQYNEQFF.